This T cell receptor (beta chain) stems from a study of T cell responses to AZD1222 COVID-19 vaccine. Study findings and constraints: Clonal diversity was possibly underestimated, and white British individuals and females predominated among donors. Epitopes outside B.1.351 and B.1.1.7 mutated regions reportedly drew nearly half of spike TCRs. Distributed over spike, vaccine-associated CD4 TCRs predominated at 160-218 and 743-854.

The assay was immunoSEQ multiplex PCR, and TCRdb's table has in-frame clones only and misses some. The sample lists roughly 140,000 clones; approximately 90% were seen once. About this clone itself: Its antigen is unknown.

There are 14 residues in the CDR3. Germline CDR1 reads SGHRS; CDR2 reads YFSETQ. V trimming: 4 bases; J trimming: 2 bases; junction bases outside the gene matches: 4. The sequenced sample was peripheral blood, obtained on day 0 of AZD1222 vaccination. This rearrangement joins TRBV5-1 to TRBJ2-5; 8 positions match TRBD2. The TCR originated in an adult in good health. Here the CDR3 DNA reads TGCGCCAGCAGCAAAGGGACTAGTCAAGAGACCCAGTACTTC. Its protein is CASSKGTSQETQYF.